This entry is about one T cell receptor (beta chain). This sample was included in a study of CD8 T cells in Susac syndrome. RNA was extracted with the RNeasy kit, and a quantity of 0.5 to 1 ug was reverse transcribed using random hexamers. TCRdb processed the immunoSEQ multiplex PCR reads anew with MiXCR; each CDR3 protein has one entry. The sample holds roughly 86,000 distinct CDR3 sequences, about 96% seen once. Sample: CD8+ T cells from PBMCs. This sequence was found in a human donor with Susac syndrome.

The CDR3 DNA sequence: TGTGCCAGCAGCACTCGGGGGGACACAGATACGCAGTATTTT. As protein: CASSTRGDTDTQYF. The chain carries TRBV7-3 and TRBJ2-3; 7 nucleotides line up with TRBD2. The germline CDR1 and CDR2 sequences are SGHTA and FQGTGA. The CDR3 consists of 14 residues. Trimming at V came to 5 bases and at J to 2 bases, leaving 4 bases not matched to a gene.